The 9 T cell receptor beta chains below come from one sample, sequenced in a study of T cell responses to AZD1222 COVID-19 vaccine. TCRdb's copy holds only in-frame clones and misses some; the assay was immunoSEQ multiplex PCR. Of some 160,000 clones in the sample, roughly 89% were seen once. Sequenced here: peripheral blood, sampled on day 0 of AZD1222 vaccination. The receptors were gathered from an adult in good health.

V and J are TRBV19 and TRBJ1-5, with TRBD1 identical over 7 bases. This CDR3 spans 15 amino acids. Per the germline V gene, CDR1 is LNHDA and CDR2 is SQIVND (reference sequence). With 2 bases clipped from V and 3 bases from J, the junction kept 4 bases outside the gene matches. CDR3 DNA sequence: TGTGCCAGTAGTATATCGACAGGGATCAATCAGCCCCAGCATTTT. Its protein is CASSISTGINQPQHF.

The V gene is TRBV28, the J gene TRBJ2-3, with 8 bases that match TRBD2. CDR1 and CDR2 from the germline V gene are MDHEN and SYDVKM. The length of the CDR3 is 16 residues. Unmatched junction bases numbered 12, after V lost 4 bases and J lost 6 bases. In nucleotides, the CDR3 is TGTGCCAGCAGTTCCGGGGGAGCGGGAGCCAGGGATACGCAGTATTTT. It codes for CASSSGGAGARDTQYF.

The rearrangement links TRBV6-5 to TRBJ2-7; unclear D gene. V was shortened by 2 bases and J by 4 bases, with 12 bases between the two germline ends. The CDR3 sequence is 14 residues long. Germline CDR1 and CDR2: MNHEY and SVGAGI. The CDR3 reads CASSYPGRSYEQYF. The CDR3 nucleotides are TGTGCCAGCAGTTACCCAGGACGGAGTTACGAGCAGTACTTC.

This sequence joins TRBV7-2 and TRBJ2-1, with 7 positions matching TRBD1. V shed 0 bases, J shed 8 bases, and the junction held 7 bases outside the gene matches. The CDR3 loop spans 15 amino acids. CDR1 is SGHTA and CDR2 is FQGNSA in the germline V gene. CDR3 bases: TGTGCCAGCAGCTTAGCTTCGGACAGGTACGATGAGCAGTTCTTC. Protein: CASSLASDRYDEQFF.

The chain has TRBV29-1 and TRBJ2-7, with D perhaps TRBD1 (6 bases). Between the trimmed V and J ends, which lost 4 bases and 0 bases, there was a span of 10 bases. The CDR3 runs 13 residues. Germline CDR1 reads SQVTM; CDR2 reads ANQGSEA. CDR3 protein: CSVAGTNSYEQYF. The CDR3 DNA sequence: TGCAGCGTTGCCGGGACAAACTCCTACGAGCAGTACTTC.

This chain uses TRBV18 with TRBJ1-4; D perhaps matches TRBD1 (5 bases). Trimming pared 1 base from V and 5 bases from J, leaving 11 bases between. The CDR3 has 15 amino acids. Germline CDR1 and CDR2: KGHSH and LQKENI. The CDR3 protein is CASSPQQGQNEKLFF. CDR3 coding DNA: TGTGCCAGCTCACCACAGCAGGGTCAGAATGAAAAACTGTTTTTT.

The chain carries TRBV6-2 or TRBV6-3 and TRBJ2-6; D is uncertain. Germline V lookup: CDR1 MNHEY, CDR2 SVGEGT. V gave up 5 bases and J gave up 3 bases, with 20 bases separating them. The CDR3 spans 18 residues. The CDR3 nucleotides are TGTGCCAGCAGTGCCCCGGGCCTACAGCGTAGTGGGGCCAACGTCCTGACTTTC. It translates to CASSAPGLQRSGANVLTF.

CDR3 sequence (DNA): TGTGCCAGTAGTGCCCACAGGGGGCGATACGAGCAGTACTTC. This codes for CASSAHRGRYEQYF. The chain links TRBV19 to TRBJ2-7, with 9 positions matching TRBD1. Per germline, CDR1 LNHDA and CDR2 SQIVND (reference sequence). The CDR3 runs 14 residues. V lost 5 bases and J lost 4; bases outside the gene matches: 6.

The genes are TRBV5-1 and TRBJ2-7, with D perhaps TRBD2 (5 bases). The ends were cut back, 2 bases at V and 2 bases at J, with 14 bases in the middle. The CDR3 is 15 residues long. From germline, CDR1 is SGHRS and CDR2 YFSETQ. This chain's CDR3 is CASSFDSRGAYEQYF. CDR3 sequence (DNA): TGCGCCAGCAGCTTCGACTCCCGGGGTGCCTACGAGCAGTACTTC.